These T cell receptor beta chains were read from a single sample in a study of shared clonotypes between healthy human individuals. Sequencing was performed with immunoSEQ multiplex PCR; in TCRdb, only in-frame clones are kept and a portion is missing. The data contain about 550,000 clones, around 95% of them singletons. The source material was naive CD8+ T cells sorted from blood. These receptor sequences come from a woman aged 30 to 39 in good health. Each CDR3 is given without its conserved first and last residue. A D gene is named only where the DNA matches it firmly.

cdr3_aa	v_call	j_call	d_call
ASSLATGTLSYEQY	TRBV5-6	TRBJ2-7	.
ASSPQLYNEQF	TRBV5-4	TRBJ2-1	.
ASSDSLAVGGEQF	TRBV10-2	TRBJ2-1	TRBD2
ASSFNGKPSTDTQY	TRBV27	TRBJ2-3	.
ASSPGTGGYEQY	TRBV13	TRBJ2-7	TRBD1
ASSLPDLSTDTQY	TRBV28	TRBJ2-3	.
ASSSRDETYNYGYT	TRBV19	TRBJ1-2	.
ASSVAGGGPWEQY	TRBV9	TRBJ2-7	.
ASSVGGIAGASYNEQF	TRBV9	TRBJ2-1	TRBD2
ASCRYGLGEETQY	TRBV2	TRBJ2-5	.
ASSLADNQETQY	TRBV27	TRBJ2-5	.
ASSEGGSSYEQY	TRBV6-1	TRBJ2-7	.
ASSQDGTSFYDEQF	TRBV4-1	TRBJ2-1	TRBD2
ASSLTGTGYGYT	TRBV27	TRBJ1-2	TRBD1
ASRSGQGKTEAF	TRBV19	TRBJ1-1	TRBD1
ASSLVPQQGTDYEQY	TRBV11-2	TRBJ2-7	TRBD1
ASSPPANEQF	TRBV5-8	TRBJ2-1	.
ASSSTGDRQPQH	TRBV28	TRBJ1-5	TRBD1
ASSLSPTGGETQY	TRBV27	TRBJ2-5	TRBD1
ASSDGQVSTDTQY	TRBV2	TRBJ2-3	.
ASSYTGAEQY	TRBV6-5	TRBJ2-7	.
ASSFRSSSTDTQY	TRBV28	TRBJ2-3	.
ASRSLGGTGNTEAF	TRBV19	TRBJ1-1	.
ASSLGSTGAPGELF	TRBV13	TRBJ2-2	.
ASTSSLSYNEQF	TRBV28	TRBJ2-1	.
ASSSGLSEQF	TRBV7-9	TRBJ2-1	.
ASSRSGTSGFGELF	TRBV19	TRBJ2-2	TRBD2
ATLRMGSTEAF	TRBV2	TRBJ1-1	.
ATSGRAGGTYEQY	TRBV15	TRBJ2-7	.
ASSLQDRYTDTQY	TRBV27	TRBJ2-3	.
ASSRTGATEKLF	TRBV27	TRBJ1-4	TRBD1
ASNSQGGAYEQY	TRBV28	TRBJ2-7	.
ASSSGGGATNEKLF	TRBV7-9	TRBJ1-4	TRBD1